These T cell receptor beta chains were read from a single sample in a study of a mutant IDH1 vaccine in newly diagnosed glioma. Sequencing was performed with immunoSEQ multiplex PCR; in TCRdb, only in-frame clones are kept and a portion is missing. The repertoire holds approximately 66,000 clones, with less than 90% as singletons. These receptors have no known antigen. The sample consisted of PBMCs, taken from a glioma patient whose treatment included an IDH1 peptide vaccine. The receptors derive from a man aged 25 to 45 with glioma. CDR3s include the opening cysteine and the closing phenylalanine or tryptophan. The order of the fields is V gene, J gene, CDR3 protein.

TRBV15,TRBJ1-4,CATSRTGGSEKLFF
TRBV7-2,TRBJ1-5,CASSIGGSLPQHF
TRBV7-8,TRBJ2-1,CASSSPSGGVNEQFF
TRBV2,TRBJ2-1,CATATPGQGNNEQFF
TRBV6-6,TRBJ1-6,CASSYGTGDYNSPLHF
TRBV6-4,TRBJ1-6,CASSDYRGGSPLHF
TRBV13,TRBJ2-1,CASSLDPAGGYNEQFF
TRBV4-1,TRBJ2-3,CASSRGVSSDTQYF
TRBV4-2,TRBJ2-3,CASSQDIGSDTQYF
TRBV2,TRBJ1-5,CASRAPQGYSNQPQHF
TRBV18,TRBJ2-5,CASSLTTGYQETQYF
TRBV5-1,TRBJ2-7,CASSRTGSSYEQYF
TRBV9,TRBJ1-1,CASSVDQNTEAFF
TRBV11-2,TRBJ1-2,CASSLGPGYTF
TRBV7-9,TRBJ1-1,CASSLGTGLTEAFF
TRBV4-2,TRBJ1-6,CASSQDAGSTYNSPLHF
TRBV9,TRBJ2-3,CASSVDSPSTDTQYF
TRBV2,TRBJ1-1,CASSEESGIEAFF
TRBV5-1,TRBJ1-2,CASSLDTNYGYTF
TRBV7-8,TRBJ1-4,CASSRDRGNEKLFF
TRBV5-1,TRBJ2-2,CASSLAGQWGAMDTGELFF
TRBV5-1,TRBJ2-7,CASSPRTGNYEQYF
TRBV28,TRBJ1-2,CASSLGHGYGYTF
TRBV15,TRBJ2-7,CATALGGPSYEQYF
TRBV5-6,TRBJ1-4,CASSWDRGNEKLFF
TRBV30,TRBJ2-6,CAWKGASFRTGANVLTF
TRBV19,TRBJ2-3,CASRTGEVGSDTQYF